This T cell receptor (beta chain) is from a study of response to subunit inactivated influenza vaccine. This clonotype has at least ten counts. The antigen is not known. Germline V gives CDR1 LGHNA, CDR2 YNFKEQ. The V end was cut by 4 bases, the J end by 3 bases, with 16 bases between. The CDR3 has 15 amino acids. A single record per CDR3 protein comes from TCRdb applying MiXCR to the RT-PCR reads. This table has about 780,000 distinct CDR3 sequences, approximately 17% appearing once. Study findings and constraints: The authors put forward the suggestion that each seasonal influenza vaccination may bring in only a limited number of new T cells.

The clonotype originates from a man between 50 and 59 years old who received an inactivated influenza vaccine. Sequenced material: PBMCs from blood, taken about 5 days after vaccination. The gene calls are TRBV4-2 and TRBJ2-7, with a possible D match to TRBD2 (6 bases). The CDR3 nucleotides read TGTGCCAGCAGCCCCCGTGCGGGGCAGTACTACGAGCAGTACTTC. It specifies CASSPRAGQYYEQYF.